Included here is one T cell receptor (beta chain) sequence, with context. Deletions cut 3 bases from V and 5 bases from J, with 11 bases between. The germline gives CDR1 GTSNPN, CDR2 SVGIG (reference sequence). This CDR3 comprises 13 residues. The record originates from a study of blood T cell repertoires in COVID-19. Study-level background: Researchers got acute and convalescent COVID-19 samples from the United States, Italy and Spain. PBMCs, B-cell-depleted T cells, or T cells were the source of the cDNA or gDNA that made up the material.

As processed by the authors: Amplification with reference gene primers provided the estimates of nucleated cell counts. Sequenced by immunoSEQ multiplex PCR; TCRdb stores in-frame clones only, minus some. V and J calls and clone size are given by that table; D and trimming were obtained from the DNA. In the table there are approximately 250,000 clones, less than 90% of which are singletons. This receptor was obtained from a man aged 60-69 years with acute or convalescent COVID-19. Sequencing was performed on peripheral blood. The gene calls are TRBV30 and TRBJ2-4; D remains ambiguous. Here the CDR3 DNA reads TGTGCCTGGAGCCCAGGTGCCCAAAACATTCAGTACTTC. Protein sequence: CAWSPGAQNIQYF. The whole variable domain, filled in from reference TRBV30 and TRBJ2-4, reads SQTIHQWPATLVQPVGSPLSLECTVEGTSNPNLYWYRQAAGRGLQLLFYSVGIGQISSEVPQNLSASRPQDRQFILSSKKLLLSDSGFYLCAWSPGAQNIQYFGAGTRLSVL.